Reported below is one TCR beta chain. This record comes from a study of OX40 agonist ivuxolimab in advanced cancers. Trimming shortened V by 3 bases and J by 5 bases, and 14 bases separated the two germline ends. The CDR3 loop spans 13 amino acids. Germline V gene sequence: CDR1 SQVTM, CDR2 ANQGSEA. Repertoires were generated with immunoSEQ multiplex PCR, while TCRdb's copy carries only in-frame clones and drops some. Here the sample spans roughly 75,000 clones, about 89% being singletons. V is TRBV29-1 and J is TRBJ2-7; perhaps D is TRBD1 or TRBD2 (7 bases each). The clonotype originates from an adult with an advanced solid tumor such as melanoma, head and neck, liver or kidney cancer. This sample comprised CD4+ or CD8+ T cells sorted from blood, obtained in a trial of the OX40 agonist ivuxolimab. In DNA, the CDR3 is TGCAGCGTTGAGAGGGCAGGGGGGGACGAGCAGTACTTC. Translating it yields CSVERAGGDEQYF.